The 23 T cell receptor beta chains listed next were all sequenced from one sample in a study of shared clonotypes between healthy human individuals. TCRdb's table, derived via immunoSEQ multiplex PCR, lists solely in-frame clones and lacks some. The table lists about 2.4 million clones, roughly 92% of them singletons. The sample comprised naive CD4+ T cells sorted from blood. Documented subset: CD45RA+ positively selected. The receptors stem from a man between 18 and 29 years old in good health.

This clone was observed a single time. Other DNA sequences in this sample translate to the same CDR3. The V and J genes are TRBV5-4 and TRBJ2-3, with D unclear. The CDR3 is 15 amino acids. CDR1 is SGHNT and CDR2 is YYREEE in the germline V gene (reference sequence). V gave up 2 bases and J gave up 3 bases, with 13 bases separating them. The CDR3 region has the DNA TGTGCCAGCAGCTTAGGTGGGGTAGGGACAGATACGCAGTATTTT. Protein sequence: CASSLGGVGTDTQYF.

The genes are TRBV14 and TRBJ2-6, with 10 bases matching TRBD1. V shed 1 base and J 2 bases; nucleotides not matched to a gene: 5. There are 18 residues in the CDR3. The germline gives CDR1 SGHDN, CDR2 FVKESK. CDR3 loop: CASSQGPDRGAGANVLTF. The CDR3 bases are TGTGCCAGCAGCCAAGGCCCGGACAGGGGGGCTGGGGCCAACGTCCTGACTTTC.

The genes are TRBV7-2 and TRBJ2-4; a weak D match, TRBD1 (5 bases). CDR3 length: 16 residues. V gave up 5 bases and J gave up 0 bases, with 14 bases separating them. The germline V gene has CDR1 SGHTA and CDR2 FQGNSA. The CDR3 DNA follows: TGTGCCAGCAGCAAAGGGGCAGTACTAGCCAAAAACATTCAGTACTTC. Encoded protein: CASSKGAVLAKNIQYF.

The chain joins TRBV11-3 to TRBJ1-6; D uncertain. Trimming shortened V by 2 bases and J by 8 bases, and 7 bases separated the two germline ends. The germline V gene has CDR1 SGHNT and CDR2 YENEEA. This CDR3 has 13 residues. CDR3 protein: CASSLNAYSPLHF. The CDR3 DNA reads TGTGCCAGCAGCTTAAATGCCTATTCACCCCTCCACTTT.

This clone has just one count. The genes are TRBV28 and TRBJ1-5; tentative D call: TRBD1 (5 bases). From germline, CDR1 is MDHEN and CDR2 SYDVKM. V was trimmed by 8 bases and J by 6 bases, leaving 17 bases between them. This CDR3 is built from 14 residues. CDR3 residues: CASGSEGKAQPQHF. The CDR3 coding sequence is TGTGCCAGCGGTAGCGAGGGGAAGGCTCAGCCCCAGCATTTT. Variable domain in full (rest from reference TRBV28 and TRBJ1-5): DVKVTQSSRYLVKRTGEKVFLECVQDMDHENMFWYRQDPGLGLRLIYFSYDVKMKEKGDIPEGYSVSREKKERFSLILESASTNQTSMYLCASGSEGKAQPQHFGDGTRLSIL.

CDR3 bases: TGCGCCAGCAGCTTGGGTGACAGATTTAATGAAAAACTGTTTTTT. Encoded protein: CASSLGDRFNEKLFF. The rearrangement links TRBV5-1 to TRBJ1-4, with D possibly TRBD1 on 5 matching bases. V shed 0 bases and J shed 4 bases, with 10 bases lying between them. Germline V gene data show CDR1 as SGHRS and CDR2 as YFSETQ. The CDR3 is 15 residues long. The full variable domain, with the rest looked up from reference TRBV5-1 and TRBJ1-4, is KAGVTQTPRYLIKTRGQQVTLSCSPISGHRSVSWYQQTPGQGLQFLFEYFSETQRNKGNFPGRFSGRQFSNSRSEMNVSTLELGDSALYLCASSLGDRFNEKLFFGSGTQLSVL.

J is TRBJ2-5 and V is TRBV30, with 10 bases that match TRBD2. The J call may not be correct, given that the DNA end is closer to TRBJ2-7. This CDR3 region has 15 residues. Germline V gene sequence: CDR1 GTSNPN, CDR2 SVGIG (reference sequence). The CDR3 coding sequence is TGTGCCTGGACCCCGGGACTAGCGAGGGCCTACGAGCAGTACTTC. This encodes CAWTPGLARAYEQYF.

The chain carries TRBV6-5 and TRBJ2-7; D not resolved. The CDR3 is 14 amino acids. The V end lost 9 bases, the J end lost 2 bases, and 17 bases lay between the germline ends. Germline CDR1 reads MNHEY; CDR2 reads SVGAGI. The CDR3 sequence: CASSPVTSPYEQYF. In DNA form, the CDR3 reads TGTGCCAGTTCTCCAGTCACCAGTCCCTACGAGCAGTACTTC.

This rearrangement joins TRBV5-1 to TRBJ2-1; possible D gene TRBD2, 6 bases. The V gene's germline CDR1 is SGHRS and CDR2 YFSETQ. Trimming removed 5 bases from V and 1 base from J, with 19 bases in between. This CDR3 contains 17 residues. The CDR3 sequence is CASSSGGTSISYNEQFF. The CDR3 DNA reads TGCGCCAGCAGTTCCGGGGGAACATCGATTTCCTACAATGAGCAGTTCTTC.

The CDR3 is CASRKLGQGNVEPLHF. CDR3 in DNA: TGCGCCAGCAGGAAATTAGGACAGGGAAATGTAGAACCCCTCCACTTT. The chain recombines TRBV4-1 with TRBJ1-6, with 8 bases identical to TRBD1. Germline-derived CDR1 and CDR2 are MGHRA and YSYEKL. Trimming removed 6 bases from V and 12 bases from J; junction bases left unmatched: 16. The CDR3 runs to 16 residues.

A remark on this clone: Relative to the germline gene, one junction end is altered; a read error may explain this. CDR3 region: CASSIWSGHRMTEAFF. CDR3 sequence (DNA): TGTGCCAGCAGTATATGGTCGGGACACAGGATGACTGAAGCTTTCTTT. The V and J genes are TRBV28 and TRBJ1-1; maybe TRBD1 (6 bases). The CDR3 covers 16 residues. Germline CDR1 reads MDHEN; CDR2 reads SYDVKM.

Note on this clone: Other DNA sequences in this sample translate to the same CDR3. This chain joins TRBV5-1 and TRBJ1-5; D remains ambiguous. The V and J ends lost 0 bases and 0 bases respectively, with 7 bases between them. The CDR3 has 15 amino acids. Germline V gene lookup returns CDR1 SGHRS and CDR2 YFSETQ. The CDR3 DNA reads TGCGCCAGCAGCTTGGGCGGATATAGCAATCAGCCCCAGCATTTT. Protein sequence: CASSLGGYSNQPQHF.

V is TRBV5-1 and J is TRBJ2-3; D may be TRBD2 (5 bases). Germline V gives CDR1 SGHRS, CDR2 YFSETQ. Trimming removed 4 bases from V and 1 base from J, with 19 bases in between. The CDR3 is made up of 17 amino acids. CDR3 bases: TGCGCCAGCAGCACTAGGAGGACGGCCGTAGGCACAGATACGCAGTATTTT. It specifies CASSTRRTAVGTDTQYF. Looking up the rest from reference TRBV5-1 and TRBJ2-3 gives the full variable domain: KAGVTQTPRYLIKTRGQQVTLSCSPISGHRSVSWYQQTPGQGLQFLFEYFSETQRNKGNFPGRFSGRQFSNSRSEMNVSTLELGDSALYLCASSTRRTAVGTDTQYFGPGTRLTVL.

Of note for this clone: Without the conserved terminal phenylalanine or tryptophan, this CDR3 likely stems from a read error. The CDR3 loop is CASRTLSGGSYEQYS. The CDR3, as DNA: TGCGCCAGCAGGACCCTTAGCGGGGGGTCCTACGAGCAGTACTCC. This chain uses TRBV5-1 with TRBJ2-7; 10 positions agree with TRBD2. The CDR3 has 15 amino acids. CDR1 and CDR2 from the germline V gene are SGHRS and YFSETQ. V lost 5 bases and J lost 1; bases outside the gene matches: 6.

The chain combines TRBV11-2 with TRBJ1-6; D is uncertain. Trimming left V 0 bases short and J 9 bases short, with 12 bases between. This CDR3 spans 15 amino acids. Germline V gene lookup returns CDR1 SGHAT and CDR2 FQNNGV. The chain's CDR3 is CASSLDGGHSSPLHF. CDR3 coding DNA: TGTGCCAGCAGCTTAGATGGCGGGCACAGTTCACCCCTCCACTTT.

The genes are TRBV5-1 and TRBJ2-5; TRBD2 agrees at 11 bases. In germline, CDR1 is SGHRS, CDR2 YFSETQ. Unmatched junction bases numbered 6, after V lost 7 bases and J lost 1 base. The CDR3 sequence is 15 residues long. CDR3 sequence: CASSLSGRAQETQYF. The CDR3 bases are TGCGCCAGCTCCCTTAGCGGGAGGGCCCAAGAGACCCAGTACTTC. Full variable domain (rest looked up from reference TRBV5-1 and TRBJ2-5): KAGVTQTPRYLIKTRGQQVTLSCSPISGHRSVSWYQQTPGQGLQFLFEYFSETQRNKGNFPGRFSGRQFSNSRSEMNVSTLELGDSALYLCASSLSGRAQETQYFGPGTRLLVL.

The rearrangement links TRBV28 to TRBJ1-5; perhaps TRBD1 as D (5 bases). V lost 1 base, J lost 5 bases, and 12 bases lay in between. The germline V gene encodes CDR1 MDHEN and CDR2 SYDVKM. This CDR3 is built from 15 residues. CDR3 sequence: CASSLLAQDHQPQHF. The DNA for the CDR3 is TGTGCCAGCAGTTTATTGGCACAGGATCATCAGCCCCAGCATTTT. The full variable domain, with the rest looked up from reference TRBV28 and TRBJ1-5, is DVKVTQSSRYLVKRTGEKVFLECVQDMDHENMFWYRQDPGLGLRLIYFSYDVKMKEKGDIPEGYSVSREKKERFSLILESASTNQTSMYLCASSLLAQDHQPQHFGDGTRLSIL.

The rearrangement uses TRBV11-2 and TRBJ1-2; D unclear. V was clipped by 5 bases and J by 4 bases, with 14 bases between them. CDR1 is SGHAT and CDR2 is FQNNGV in the germline V gene. There are 14 residues in the CDR3. The CDR3 reads CASSRDAYSYGYTF. CDR3 bases: TGTGCCAGCAGCCGAGACGCTTACAGCTATGGCTACACCTTC.

The rearrangement links TRBV18 to TRBJ1-2; TRBD1 might be the D (5 bases). V was shortened by 3 bases and J by 6 bases, with 11 bases between the two germline ends. This CDR3 has 13 residues. CDR1 and CDR2 from the germline V gene are KGHSH and LQKENI. CDR3 loop: CASSPTGPNGYTF. The CDR3 DNA reads TGTGCCAGCTCACCGACGGGGCCTAATGGCTACACCTTC.

V and J are TRBV6-6 and TRBJ2-2, with a tentative D call TRBD2 (5 bases). V dropped 4 bases and J dropped 2 bases, with 11 bases sitting between them. The CDR3 has 15 amino acids. Germline lookup yields CDR1 MNHNY and CDR2 SVGAGI (reference sequence). Here the CDR3 DNA reads TGTGCCAGCAGTTTAAGGACTGGCAACACCGGGGAGCTGTTTTTT. It yields the protein CASSLRTGNTGELFF.

The rearrangement uses TRBV4-1 and TRBJ2-5; D uncertain. Trimming removed 2 bases from V and 5 bases from J, with 9 bases in between. Germline V CDR1 and CDR2: MGHRA, YSYEKL. CDR3 length: 13 amino acids. This CDR3 reads CASSQPPSETQYF. The CDR3 region has the DNA TGCGCCAGCAGCCAACCCCCGTCGGAGACCCAGTACTTC.

J is TRBJ2-1 and V is TRBV5-1, with 10 bases lining up with TRBD2. In germline, CDR1 is SGHRS, CDR2 YFSETQ. The CDR3 consists of 19 residues. After removal of 7 bases from V and 8 bases from J, the junction contained 24 bases not matched to a gene. CDR3 sequence reads: CASRLSSGGGPRLRDEQFF. CDR3 DNA sequence: TGCGCCAGCCGACTATCCAGCGGGGGGGGCCCCCGGCTAAGGGATGAGCAGTTCTTC.

V gene TRBV6-5 combines with J gene TRBJ2-1, with D hard to call. The V gene's germline CDR1 is MNHEY and CDR2 SVGAGI. The CDR3 loop spans 15 amino acids. V was trimmed by 6 bases and J by 0 bases, leaving 12 bases between them. The CDR3 loop is CASSSLISSYNEQFF. CDR3 coding DNA: TGTGCCAGCAGCAGTCTCATCAGCTCCTACAATGAGCAGTTCTTC.